These T cell receptor beta chains were read from a single sample in a study of blood T cell repertoires in COVID-19. Some clones are missing from TCRdb's copy, which holds only in-frame ones; the method was immunoSEQ multiplex PCR. The data contain about 64,000 clones, roughly 93% of them singletons. The sequencing input was peripheral blood. All receptors come from a human donor in a cohort sampled during active COVID-19. Both conserved end residues are part of each CDR3. D genes are given only for firm matches. Clone size is stated in some rows and not others, as once, few, many or a class when expanded.

D,J,V,size,CDR3,DNA
TRBD1,TRBJ2-4,TRBV6-2/TRBV6-3,-,CASSFPRRQGVMKNIQYF,TGTGCCAGCAGTTTCCCCCGCCGACAGGGGGTCATGAAAAACATTCAGTACTTC
-,TRBJ1-1,TRBV28,-,CASSSLGEATEAFF,TGTGCCAGCAGTTCCCTAGGGGAGGCAACTGAAGCTTTCTTT
TRBD2,TRBJ2-3,TRBV11-3,-,CASSPGLAGAIDTQYF,TGTGCCAGCAGCCCAGGACTAGCGGGAGCCATCGATACGCAGTATTTT
-,TRBJ1-1,TRBV27,-,CASSAGPFMNTEAFF,TGTGCCAGCAGTGCGGGACCGTTCATGAACACTGAAGCTTTCTTT
-,TRBJ1-1,TRBV7-9,-,CASSLAGEGAEAFF,TGTGCCAGCAGCTTAGCAGGGGAAGGAGCTGAAGCTTTCTTT
-,TRBJ2-7,TRBV5-6,once,CASSLAGGGGYEQYF,TGTGCCAGCAGCTTGGCTGGGGGAGGGGGATACGAGCAGTACTTC
-,TRBJ2-7,TRBV7-8,once,CASSLIEAGSYEQYF,TGTGCCAGCAGCTTAATTGAAGCCGGTTCCTACGAGCAGTACTTC
-,TRBJ1-2,TRBV4-3,-,CASSQEQAAYGYTF,TGCGCCAGCAGCCAAGAACAGGCCGCCTATGGCTACACCTTC
-,TRBJ2-7,TRBV9,once,CASSVGSAGYEQYF,TGTGCCAGCAGCGTAGGAAGCGCCGGCTACGAGCAGTACTTC
TRBD2,TRBJ2-1,TRBV3-1/TRBV3-2,-,CASSQDRLAGGVRRFF,TGTGCCAGCAGCCAAGATCGACTAGCGGGAGGAGTCCGCCGGTTCTTC
-,TRBJ2-7,TRBV12-5,-,CASGLVSVYEQYF,TGTGCTAGTGGTTTGGTAAGCGTCTACGAGCAGTACTTC
-,TRBJ2-1,TRBV18,few,CASSPRQDSSYNEQFF,TGTGCCAGCTCACCACGACAGGACAGCTCCTACAATGAGCAGTTCTTC
TRBD2,TRBJ2-7,TRBV5-6,-,CASSPYTSGNLYEQYF,TGTGCCAGCAGCCCCTACACTAGCGGAAACCTCTACGAGCAGTACTTC
-,TRBJ1-1,TRBV7-9,-,CASSLGRGLNTEAFF,TGTGCCAGCAGTCTAGGCAGGGGCCTTAACACTGAAGCTTTCTTT
TRBD2,TRBJ2-1,TRBV3-1/TRBV3-2,once,CASSPLGLAGLYNEQFF,TGTGCCAGCAGCCCACTTGGACTAGCGGGACTATACAATGAGCAGTTCTTC
-,TRBJ2-1,TRBV18,-,CASSPLDNEQFF,TGTGCCAGCTCGCCACTAGACAATGAGCAGTTCTTC
TRBD1,TRBJ1-6,TRBV28,-,CASSGQGTLHF,TGTGCCAGCAGTGGACAGGGGACCCTCCACTTT
-,TRBJ2-7,TRBV7-2,-,CASTPSSTLSYEQYF,TGTGCCAGCACCCCGAGCTCCACTCTTAGCTACGAGCAGTACTTC
TRBD2,TRBJ2-3,TRBV27,-,CASRTSGRGYTQYF,TGTGCCAGCAGGACTAGCGGGAGGGGGTATACGCAGTATTTT
TRBD2,TRBJ2-2,TRBV4-2,-,CASSRLAGTAGELFF,TGTGCCAGCAGCCGACTAGCGGGAACCGCCGGGGAGCTGTTTTTT
-,TRBJ2-6,TRBV18,-,CASSPSRGGLGSGANVLTF,TGTGCCAGCTCACCATCGCGGGGCGGACTGGGTTCGGGGGCCAACGTCCTGACTTTC
TRBD1,TRBJ1-1,TRBV5-5,-,CASSLTGVGWTEAFF,TGTGCCAGCAGCTTAACAGGGGTTGGATGGACTGAAGCTTTCTTT
-,TRBJ2-3,TRBV29-1,-,CSVRGRVTDTQYF,TGCAGCGTCAGGGGCAGGGTCACAGATACGCAGTATTTT
-,TRBJ1-5,TRBV6-2/TRBV6-3,few,CASSYDGPNQPQHF,TGTGCCAGCAGTTATGATGGGCCCAATCAGCCCCAGCATTTT
-,TRBJ2-3,TRBV25-1,-,CASGAGADTQYF,TGTGCCAGCGGGGCTGGGGCAGATACGCAGTATTTT
-,TRBJ2-2,TRBV7-6,-,CASSLDSYYTGELFF,TGTGCCAGCAGCTTGGACAGTTACTACACCGGGGAGCTGTTTTTT
TRBD2,TRBJ2-7,TRBV28,-,CASRAGGGYIYEQYF,TGTGCCAGCAGAGCGGGGGGGGGCTATATCTACGAGCAGTACTTC
-,TRBJ2-3,TRBV11-3,-,CASSLDQASSFYF,TGTGCCAGCAGCTTAGATCAGGCTAGCTCCTTCTATTTT
TRBD1,TRBJ2-5,TRBV11-1,-,CASSPIQGAQETQYF,TGTGCCAGCAGCCCTATACAGGGGGCTCAAGAGACCCAGTACTTC
-,TRBJ2-3,TRBV3-1/TRBV3-2,-,CASSGLSTDTQYF,TGTGCCAGCAGCGGACTCAGCACAGATACGCAGTATTTT
-,TRBJ2-1,TRBV6-2/TRBV6-3,-,CASSPQGGGDEQFF,TGTGCCAGCAGCCCCCAGGGGGGTGGGGATGAGCAGTTCTTC
-,TRBJ1-5,TRBV6-4,-,CASSWTVNQPQHF,TGTGCCAGCAGTTGGACAGTAAATCAGCCCCAGCATTTT
TRBD2,TRBJ2-7,TRBV4-1,-,CASSQVLGGYEQYF,TGCGCCAGCAGCCAGGTCCTCGGGGGGTACGAGCAGTACTTC
TRBD2,TRBJ2-1,TRBV3-1/TRBV3-2,once,CASSQGGVGLRSGNEQFF,TGTGCCAGCAGCCAAGGGGGGGTGGGACTAAGGTCCGGCAATGAGCAGTTCTTC
TRBD2,TRBJ2-5,TRBV3-1/TRBV3-2,-,CASSLFSSTSGQETQYF,TGTGCCAGCAGCCTCTTCTCCTCGACTAGCGGGCAAGAGACCCAGTACTTC
-,TRBJ1-6,TRBV25-1,-,CASSEKGVRSPLHF,TGTGCCAGCAGTGAAAAGGGGGTTCGGTCACCCCTCCACTTT
-,TRBJ2-7,TRBV14,-,CASSPPAAEQYF,TGTGCCAGCAGCCCGCCCGCGGCCGAGCAGTACTTC
TRBD1,TRBJ2-7,TRBV18,-,CASSPQGASPYEQYF,TGTGCCAGCTCACCACAGGGGGCCAGCCCCTACGAGCAGTACTTC
-,TRBJ1-5,TRBV28,-,CASSLWRGFSNQPQHF,TGTGCCAGCAGTTTATGGAGGGGGTTTAGCAATCAGCCCCAGCATTTT
-,TRBJ2-7,TRBV6-5,-,CASGRLGPYEQYF,TGTGCCAGCGGGAGGTTGGGGCCCTACGAGCAGTACTTC
TRBD2,TRBJ2-1,TRBV5-4,once,CASSLDPSGQNEQFF,TGTGCCAGCAGCTTGGACCCTAGCGGCCAAAATGAGCAGTTCTTC
-,TRBJ2-1,TRBV5-1,-,CASSLLPVGTRSYNEQFF,TGCGCCAGCAGCTTGTTACCGGTCGGGACTCGTTCCTACAATGAGCAGTTCTTC